Listed here are 30 T cell receptor beta chains from one sample, sequenced in a study of OX40 agonist ivuxolimab in advanced cancers. The assay was immunoSEQ multiplex PCR, and TCRdb's table has in-frame clones only and misses some. The sample shows 55,000 to 90,000 clones, almost 90% of them seen only once. The specimen was CD4+ or CD8+ T cells sorted from blood, collected in a trial of the OX40 agonist ivuxolimab. These receptors all come from an adult with an advanced solid tumor such as melanoma, head and neck, liver or kidney cancer.

This chain joins TRBV7-2 and TRBJ1-2; D call uncertain. The CDR3 contains 11 residues. CDR1 is SGHTA, CDR2 FQGNSA, per germline. Trimming removed 5 bases at V and 8 bases at J, with 9 bases between. As DNA, the CDR3 is TGTGCCAGCAGCCCATCACAAGGCTACACCTTC. Protein product: CASSPSQGYTF. Together with reference TRBV7-2 and TRBJ1-2, the CDR3 gives the full variable domain: GAGVSQSPSNKVTEKGKDVELRCDPISGHTALYWYRQSLGQGLEFLIYFQGNSAPDKSGLPSDRFSAERTGGSVSTLTIQRTQQEDSAVYLCASSPSQGYTFGSGTRLTVV.

The rearrangement joins TRBV7-2 to TRBJ2-4; TRBD2 matches 8 bases. Unmatched junction bases numbered 8, after V lost 0 bases and J lost 16 bases. The CDR3 loop spans 13 amino acids. CDR1 and CDR2 (germline): SGHTA, FQGNSA. In DNA form, the CDR3 reads TGTGCCAGCAGCTTAGCCGACGGGAGGGCCGCATACTTC. Its translation: CASSLADGRAAYF.

The chain links TRBV19 to TRBJ2-7; no reliable D call. The germline gives CDR1 LNHDA, CDR2 SQIVND (reference sequence). V lost 5 bases, J lost 3 bases, and 8 bases lay in between. This CDR3 is 12 amino acids long. The CDR3 protein is CASSSLGYEQYF. DNA of the CDR3: TGTGCCAGTAGTTCCCTAGGCTACGAGCAGTACTTC.

This clone rates as medium-sized. The chain uses TRBV6-5 and TRBJ2-1; D is possibly TRBD1 or TRBD2 (5 bases each). CDR1 MNHEY and CDR2 SVGAGI come from the germline V gene. This CDR3 is built from 11 residues. Trimming stripped 11 bases from V and 5 bases from J, with 10 bases between. The CDR3 here is CAVGTDNEQFF. DNA of the CDR3: TGTGCCGTAGGGACCGACAATGAGCAGTTCTTC.

This chain links TRBV2 with TRBJ2-2, with D uncertain. CDR1 SNHLY and CDR2 FYNNEI come from the germline V gene. The CDR3 is 12 amino acids. V lost 5 bases to trimming and J lost 1 base, with 2 bases between them. CDR3 DNA: TGTGCCAGCAGTATGAACACCGGGGAGCTGTTTTTT. Translated, it gives CASSMNTGELFF.

CDR3 region: CASSSQGISSYEQYF. CDR3 nucleotides: TGTGCCAGCAGCTCCCAGGGGATCAGCTCCTACGAGCAGTACTTC. The chain has TRBV5-6 and TRBJ2-7; the D gene is possibly TRBD1 (6 bases). The CDR3 spans 15 residues. CDR1 SGHDT and CDR2 YYEEEE come from the germline V gene. V lost 3 bases to trimming and J lost 0 bases, with 13 bases between them.

The V gene is TRBV7-8, the J gene TRBJ2-7; D is perhaps TRBD2 (6 bases). The ends were cut back, 2 bases at V and 0 bases at J, with 8 bases in the middle. This CDR3 contains 14 residues. The germline CDR1 and CDR2 sequences are SGHVS and FQNEAQ. This CDR3 reads CASSLWGDSYEQYF. Written as DNA, the CDR3 is TGTGCCAGCAGCTTATGGGGGGACTCCTACGAGCAGTACTTC.

The chain recombines TRBV28 with TRBJ1-5; weak D call: TRBD1 (5 bases). This CDR3 comprises 14 residues. Deletions cut 2 bases from V and 9 bases from J, with 14 bases between. Germline CDR1 is MDHEN and CDR2 is SYDVKM. As DNA, the CDR3 is TGTGCCAGCAGTTTAAACGGGGGAAGAGGGCCCCAGCATTTT. This sequence encodes CASSLNGGRGPQHF.

This clone was counted a few times. CDR3 DNA: TGTGCCAGCTCGACCGGGGGTCTAGCGGGCACAAACAATGAGCAGTTCTTC. Its translation: CASSTGGLAGTNNEQFF. The V call is TRBV18, the J call TRBJ2-1; TRBD2 matches at 8 bases. The CDR3 runs to 17 residues. Trimming removed 6 bases from V and 5 bases from J; junction bases left unmatched: 15. CDR1 and CDR2 from the germline V gene are KGHSH and LQKENI. Full variable domain (rest looked up from reference TRBV18 and TRBJ2-1): NAGVMQNPRHLVRRRGQEARLRCSPMKGHSHVYWYRQLPEEGLKFMVYLQKENIIDESGMPKERFSAEFPKEGPSILRIQQVVRGDSAAYFCASSTGGLAGTNNEQFFGPGTRLTVL.

This clone was seen a handful of times. The chain combines TRBV10-2 with TRBJ2-1, with D tentatively TRBD2 (6 bases). Between the trimmed V and J ends, which lost 8 bases and 6 bases, there was a span of 17 bases. The V gene's germline CDR1 is WSHSY and CDR2 SAAADI. This CDR3 spans 14 amino acids. CDR3 nucleotide sequence: TGCGCCAGCTCAGTCCAAGCGGGCCTCAATGAGCAGTTCTTC. It codes for CASSVQAGLNEQFF.

This clone was counted only a few times. The V and J genes are TRBV4-2 and TRBJ2-2; 8 bases line up with TRBD1. This CDR3 spans 14 amino acids. V was pared by 3 bases and J by 5 bases, with 2 bases of the junction left unmatched. Per germline, CDR1 LGHNA and CDR2 YNFKEQ. The DNA for the CDR3 is TGTGCCAGCAGCCATGGACAGGGAACCGGGGAGCTGTTTTTT. Protein product: CASSHGQGTGELFF.

V and J are TRBV7-3 and TRBJ2-3, with D unresolved. The CDR3 consists of 13 residues. Germline CDR1 and CDR2: SGHTA and FQGTGA. V shed 5 bases and J shed 0 bases, with 6 bases lying between them. CDR3 nucleotides: TGTGCCAGCAGCCGTGCTAGCACAGATACGCAGTATTTT. Translating gives CASSRASTDTQYF.

The J gene is TRBJ1-1, the V gene TRBV6-5, with TRBD1 as a possible D gene (5 bases). Germline CDR1 is MNHEY and CDR2 is SVGAGI. Trimming removed 7 bases at V and 5 bases at J, with 14 bases between. The CDR3 consists of 13 residues. CDR3 residues: CASTYLGRTEAFF. In DNA, the CDR3 is TGTGCCAGCACCTACCTGGGGCGAACTGAAGCTTTCTTT.

The chain joins TRBV7-2 to TRBJ2-7, with D perhaps assigned TRBD1 or TRBD2 (5 bases each). V lost 3 bases, J lost 6 bases, and 21 bases lay in between. Per the germline V gene, CDR1 is SGHTA and CDR2 is FQGNSA. The CDR3 has 16 amino acids. The CDR3 protein is CASSFGSRVARGEQYF. CDR3 nucleotide sequence: TGTGCCAGCAGCTTCGGGTCCAGGGTGGCTCGGGGCGAGCAGTACTTC.

The gene calls are TRBV28 and TRBJ1-2; possible D gene TRBD1, 5 bases. The CDR3 has 14 amino acids. V gave up 3 bases and J gave up 5 bases, with 13 bases separating them. The germline gives CDR1 MDHEN, CDR2 SYDVKM. CDR3 residues: CASSLRRREYGYTF. CDR3 nucleotide sequence: TGTGCCAGCAGTTTGCGGCGCAGGGAGTATGGCTACACCTTC.

V and J are TRBV28 and TRBJ2-1; D uncertain. Germline V gene sequence: CDR1 MDHEN, CDR2 SYDVKM. The length of the CDR3 is 14 residues. V shed 7 bases and J shed 6 bases, with 16 bases lying between them. The CDR3 DNA reads as TGTGCCAGCAACCTCCGCGGACCGACCAATGAGCAGTTCTTC. Translating gives CASNLRGPTNEQFF.

The chain is built from TRBV30 and TRBJ2-1; 12 bases agree with TRBD2. Germline V gene sequence: CDR1 GTSNPN, CDR2 SVGIG (reference sequence). The CDR3 has 18 residues. With 2 bases clipped from V and 4 bases from J, the junction kept 12 bases outside the gene matches. CDR3 in amino acids: CAWSFRTSGIDEYNEQFF. The CDR3, as DNA: TGTGCCTGGAGTTTCCGGACTAGCGGGATTGATGAATACAATGAGCAGTTCTTC. The full variable domain, with the rest looked up from reference TRBV30 and TRBJ2-1, is SQTIHQWPATLVQPVGSPLSLECTVEGTSNPNLYWYRQAAGRGLQLLFYSVGIGQISSEVPQNLSASRPQDRQFILSSKKLLLSDSGFYLCAWSFRTSGIDEYNEQFFGPGTRLTVL.

The CDR3 spells CASSLGSPTDTQYF. DNA for the CDR3: TGTGCCAGCAGCTTAGGTTCGCCCACAGATACGCAGTATTTT. The genes are TRBV11-3 and TRBJ2-3; unclear D gene. This CDR3 has 14 amino acids. CDR1 SGHNT and CDR2 YENEEA come from the germline V gene. V was cut by 1 base and J by 2 bases, with 7 bases left in between.

J is TRBJ2-5 and V is TRBV5-4, with TRBD1 matching 9 bases. J was trimmed by 5 bases and V by 4 bases; bases with no gene match: 6. The CDR3 totals 14 residues. Germline V lookup: CDR1 SGHNT, CDR2 YYREEE (reference sequence). Here the CDR3 DNA reads TGTGCCAGCAGCAACCCGACAGGGGGTGAGACCCAGTACTTC. Translation: CASSNPTGGETQYF.

This chain joins TRBV19 and TRBJ1-5; maybe TRBD1 (5 bases). There are 15 residues in the CDR3. Per the germline V gene, CDR1 is LNHDA and CDR2 is SQIVND (reference sequence). Trimming took 3 bases from V and 9 from J, leaving 18 bases between them. The CDR3 DNA is TGTGCCAGTAGTATGGGCCTGGGGACCTCAAGGCCCCAGCATTTT. Translated, it gives CASSMGLGTSRPQHF.

The chain employs TRBV7-9 and TRBJ1-1; weak D call: TRBD1 (6 bases). Germline CDR1 reads SEHNR; CDR2 reads FQNEAQ (reference sequence). With 4 bases removed from V and 8 bases from J, the gap between germline ends came to 11 bases. This CDR3 is 12 amino acids long. CDR3 coding DNA: TGTGCCAGCAGCTCCCTAGGGGGGGAAGCTTTCTTT. Translated, it gives CASSSLGGEAFF.

The chain joins TRBV5-1 to TRBJ2-2, with 7 nucleotides matching TRBD1. J was trimmed by 3 bases and V by 0 bases; bases with no gene match: 5. This CDR3 has 16 amino acids. Germline V gene sequence: CDR1 SGHRS, CDR2 YFSETQ. CDR3 in amino acids: CASSLARQGDTGELFF. As DNA, the CDR3 is TGCGCCAGCAGCTTGGCCCGGCAGGGGGACACCGGGGAGCTGTTTTTT.

This chain joins TRBV29-1 and TRBJ2-7; 11 nucleotides match TRBD1. The V and J ends lost 4 bases and 7 bases, in that order; junction bases with no gene match: 6. CDR3 length equals 13 residues. CDR1 is SQVTM and CDR2 is ANQGSEA in the germline V gene. The CDR3 protein is CSVVRDRGMEQYF. The DNA for the CDR3 is TGCAGCGTTGTAAGGGACAGGGGGATGGAGCAGTACTTC.

This clone was observed once. V and J are TRBV11-1 and TRBJ1-1; D ambiguous. The CDR3 is 11 residues long. V was pared by 2 bases and J by 7 bases, with 5 bases between. From germline, CDR1 is SGHAT and CDR2 FQDESV (reference sequence). The CDR3 coding sequence is TGTGCCAGCAGCTTAATGGGTGAAGCTTTCTTT. As protein: CASSLMGEAFF.

The chain recombines TRBV6-5 with TRBJ2-7; D call uncertain. In germline, CDR1 is MNHEY, CDR2 SVGAGI. V lost 0 bases and J lost 0, with 6 bases in between. The CDR3 runs to 14 residues. The CDR3 coding sequence is TGTGCCAGCAGTTACTCGGCACTCTCCTACGAGCAGTACTTC. This encodes CASSYSALSYEQYF.

CDR3 DNA sequence: TGCGCCAGCAGCCTCGGACTAGCGGGAGGAAGGCCCTACAATGAGCAGTTCTTC. Translation: CASSLGLAGGRPYNEQFF. The rearrangement uses TRBV4-1 and TRBJ2-1, with 14 bases lining up with TRBD2. V was clipped by 4 bases and J by 2 bases; unmatched bases: 7. CDR3 length: 18 amino acids. CDR1 and CDR2 (germline): MGHRA, YSYEKL.

The chain is built from TRBV4-3 and TRBJ2-5; 7 bases are a match to TRBD2. The CDR3 runs to 15 residues. The trim removed 0 bases at V and 5 bases at J, leaving 6 bases unmatched. Germline CDR1 is LGHNA and CDR2 is YSLEER. The CDR3 sequence is CASSQDPRGSETQYF. The CDR3 DNA sequence: TGCGCCAGCAGCCAAGATCCCCGCGGGAGTGAGACCCAGTACTTC.

The table lists this clone with a few counts. Additional DNA sequences in this sample encode the identical CDR3. V and J are TRBV6-5 and TRBJ1-1; TRBD1 aligns across 9 bases. This CDR3 contains 16 residues. Germline CDR1 MNHEY, CDR2 SVGAGI. With 2 bases clipped from V and 1 base from J, the junction kept 5 bases outside the gene matches. The DNA of the CDR3 is TGTGCCAGCAGTTACCTCCCGGGACAGGGGAACACTGAAGCTTTCTTT. It specifies CASSYLPGQGNTEAFF.

The chain joins TRBV28 to TRBJ2-7; 10 positions match TRBD2. The CDR3 loop spans 17 amino acids. Germline trimming cut 3 bases from V and 3 bases from J; bases unmatched to any gene: 11. CDR1 and CDR2 (germline): MDHEN, SYDVKM. This CDR3 reads CASSLTTWLAGDYEQYF. CDR3 in DNA: TGTGCCAGCAGTTTGACGACTTGGCTAGCGGGGGACTACGAGCAGTACTTC.

This chain links TRBV12-5 with TRBJ2-7, with a possible D match to TRBD2 (5 bases). The germline V and J ends were trimmed by 0 bases and 0 bases, with 12 bases remaining between them. Germline V gene sequence: CDR1 LGHNT, CDR2 FRNRAP. The CDR3 covers 16 residues. This chain's CDR3 is CASGLVRGLSSYEQYF. The CDR3, as DNA: TGTGCTAGTGGTTTGGTACGGGGTCTGAGCTCCTACGAGCAGTACTTC.